Described below is a single TCR beta chain sequence and its context. The data were taken from a study of early T cells in non-severe SARS-CoV-2 infection. The overall study: The sequenced material was bulk RNA from unsorted whole blood, and its chains were unpaired.

cDNA molecules, individually, were tagged with unique molecular identifiers. TCRdb used MiXCR to reprocess the 5' RACE reads, holding one entry per CDR3 protein. Found here are about 60,000 distinct CDR3 sequences, roughly 12% of them singletons; the top ten hold approximately 4.8%. The sequence was collected from an adult who was a healthcare worker with PCR-confirmed SARS-CoV-2 infection or an uninfected control (not recorded which). Sequencing used whole blood.

CDR3 nucleotide sequence: TGTGCCAGCAGCTTATGGGAGGTCATTGGCTACACCTTC. This translates into CASSLWEVIGYTF. The V and J genes are TRBV7-2 and TRBJ1-2; D not certain. V shed 2 bases and J shed 7 bases, with 11 bases lying between them. Germline V CDR1 and CDR2: SGHTA, FQGNSA. The CDR3 consists of 13 residues. Full variable domain (outside the CDR3, taken from reference TRBV7-2 and TRBJ1-2): GAGVSQSPSNKVTEKGKDVELRCDPISGHTALYWYRQSLGQGLEFLIYFQGNSAPDKSGLPSDRFSAERTGGSVSTLTIQRTQQEDSAVYLCASSLWEVIGYTFGSGTRLTVV.